This T cell receptor (beta chain) was identified during a study of OX40 agonist ivuxolimab in advanced cancers. This CDR3 has 15 residues. Germline CDR1 is SGHDN and CDR2 is FVKESK. The V end lost 4 bases, the J end lost 2 bases, and 13 bases lay between the germline ends. Data came from immunoSEQ multiplex PCR; TCRdb stores just in-frame clones and leaves some out. The sample includes fewer than 100,000 clones, around 85% of them seen just once. This chain connects TRBV14 to TRBJ2-3; a weak D match, TRBD2 (7 bases). The clonotype was recovered from an adult with an advanced solid tumor such as melanoma, head and neck, liver or kidney cancer. The sequenced sample was CD4+ or CD8+ T cells sorted from blood, obtained in a trial of the OX40 agonist ivuxolimab. Here the CDR3 DNA reads TGTGCCAGCAGCCCCCAGCGGGACAACACAGATACGCAGTATTTT. Encoded protein: CASSPQRDNTDTQYF.